Below are 15 T cell receptor beta chains sequenced from a single sample in a study of Ad26.COV2.S vaccination and SARS-CoV-2 variants. Indicated treatment: around 19 received Ad26.COV2.S at low or high dose, single or two shots; about 5 received placebo; per-sample allocation not given. The investigators took samples on day 63 after the first vaccine or placebo injection. The method was immunoSEQ multiplex PCR; TCRdb's version includes in-frame clones alone and lacks a portion of them. The sample consists of about 420,000 clones, 88% of them appearing once. This material consisted of peripheral blood, taken in a trial of Ad26.COV2.S vaccine versus placebo. These receptors were taken from a person between 18 and 65 years old who received the Ad26.COV2.S COVID-19 vaccine or a placebo.

The V gene is TRBV28, the J gene TRBJ2-7, with D possibly being TRBD1 (5 bases). Trimming shortened V by 1 base and J by 1 base, and 8 bases separated the two germline ends. This CDR3 has 14 residues. Germline V gene data show CDR1 as MDHEN and CDR2 as SYDVKM. The CDR3 DNA is TGTGCCAGCAGTTTATTGCGACAGTCCTACGAGCAGTACTTC. Translation: CASSLLRQSYEQYF.

The rearrangement uses TRBV7-9 and TRBJ2-7, with 7 bases fitting TRBD2. The germline V gene encodes CDR1 SEHNR and CDR2 FQNEAQ (reference sequence). This CDR3 has 16 residues. Unmatched junction bases numbered 6, after V lost 1 base and J lost 0 bases. The CDR3: CASSLVGSGDSYEQYF. DNA of the CDR3: TGTGCCAGCAGCTTAGTAGGGAGCGGGGACTCCTACGAGCAGTACTTC.

The chain has TRBV6-5 and TRBJ2-1, with TRBD1 as a possible D gene (5 bases). This CDR3 has 13 amino acids. Germline V lookup: CDR1 MNHEY, CDR2 SVGAGI. V shed 0 bases and J shed 6 bases, with 6 bases lying between them. In DNA form, the CDR3 reads TGTGCCAGCAGTTACTCGGGGCGCAATGAGCAGTTCTTC. It specifies CASSYSGRNEQFF.

The V call is TRBV12-3 or TRBV12-4, the J call TRBJ1-2; TRBD1 matches 7 bases. Losses at the gene ends were 3 bases for V and 4 bases for J; bases not matched to a gene: 2. This CDR3 spans 13 amino acids. The CDR3 DNA sequence: TGTGCCAGCAGTTTGGGGGACAGCTATGGCTACACCTTC. Protein product: CASSLGDSYGYTF.

The V call is TRBV30, the J call TRBJ1-6; D may be TRBD1 (5 bases). CDR1 GTSNPN and CDR2 SVGIG come from the germline V gene (reference sequence). The length of the CDR3 is 16 residues. Trimming removed 4 bases from V and 9 bases from J, with 22 bases in between. DNA of the CDR3: TGTGCCTGGACCCCCGGGGGAAGGTCCTATCGTTCACCCCTCCACTTT. This sequence encodes CAWTPGGRSYRSPLHF.

This clone was picked up a small number of times. This chain links TRBV7-2 with TRBJ2-7; D is uncertain. This CDR3 is 14 amino acids long. Trimming left V 3 bases short and J 2 bases short, with 11 bases between. Per the germline V gene, CDR1 is SGHTA and CDR2 is FQGNSA. CDR3 in amino acids: CASSFNQVAYEQYF. CDR3 DNA sequence: TGTGCCAGCAGCTTTAATCAGGTTGCCTACGAGCAGTACTTC.

The sample holds one count of this clone. The rearrangement links TRBV29-1 to TRBJ2-3; the D gene is possibly TRBD1 (6 bases). With 0 bases removed from V and 4 bases from J, the gap between germline ends came to 11 bases. CDR3 length: 14 amino acids. Germline V lookup: CDR1 SQVTM, CDR2 ANQGSEA. The CDR3 here is CSVEDGRGADTQYF. The CDR3 DNA reads TGCAGCGTTGAAGATGGCAGGGGAGCAGATACGCAGTATTTT.

The chain employs TRBV20-1 and TRBJ1-2; D gene ambiguous. V dropped 7 bases and J dropped 4 bases, with 10 bases sitting between them. Germline V lookup: CDR1 DFQATT, CDR2 SNEGSKA (reference sequence). The CDR3 sequence is 11 residues long. The CDR3 nucleotides are TGCAGTGTCTCGGTTAGCTATGGCTACACCTTC. This gives the protein CSVSVSYGYTF.

This chain joins TRBV18 and TRBJ2-7; D may correspond to TRBD1 or TRBD2 (7 bases each). Per the germline V gene, CDR1 is KGHSH and CDR2 is LQKENI. V shed 1 base and J shed 3 bases, with 25 bases lying between them. The CDR3 runs 19 residues. CDR3 nucleotides: TGTGCCAGCTCACCACGGATCCCCGGCAGGGGGGGAACAGTCTACGAGCAGTACTTC. Translated: CASSPRIPGRGGTVYEQYF.

The chain is built from TRBV7-3 and TRBJ2-2, with 9 bases that match TRBD1. The CDR3 is made up of 17 amino acids. In germline, CDR1 is SGHTA, CDR2 FQGTGA. The V gene end was trimmed by 5 bases and the J gene end by 6 bases; junction bases not matched to a gene: 13. CDR3 protein: CASSPSRTGVRSGELFF. In DNA, the CDR3 is TGTGCCAGCAGCCCAAGTCGGACAGGGGTGAGGTCCGGGGAGCTGTTTTTT. Complete variable domain (other parts from reference TRBV7-3 and TRBJ2-2): GAGVSQTPSNKVTEKGKYVELRCDPISGHTALYWYRQSLGQGPEFLIYFQGTGAADDSGLPNDRFFAVRPEGSVSTLKIQRTERGDSAVYLCASSPSRTGVRSGELFFGEGSRLTVL.

This sequence joins TRBV28 and TRBJ2-1, with 7 nucleotides matching TRBD2. The V and J ends lost 3 bases and 4 bases, in that order; junction bases with no gene match: 3. The length of the CDR3 is 14 residues. Germline V gene lookup returns CDR1 MDHEN and CDR2 SYDVKM. CDR3 amino acids: CASSFTGGYNEQFF. Here the CDR3 DNA reads TGTGCCAGCAGTTTTACGGGGGGTTACAATGAGCAGTTCTTC.

The chain uses TRBV7-9 and TRBJ2-3; possibly TRBD1 for D (6 bases). The CDR3 extends over 15 amino acids. The V gene lost 6 bases and the J gene lost 2 bases, with 15 bases spanning the gap. The germline CDR1 and CDR2 sequences are SEHNR and FQNEAQ (reference sequence). The CDR3 bases are TGTGCCAGCAGTTCCCCACAGGGTCCCACAGATACGCAGTATTTT. Translated, it gives CASSSPQGPTDTQYF.

In the case of this clone: This sample includes further DNA sequences coding for the same CDR3. The chain links TRBV18 to TRBJ2-7; the D gene is possibly TRBD1 (5 bases). Germline CDR1 reads KGHSH; CDR2 reads LQKENI. Trimming pared 2 bases from V and 3 bases from J, leaving 11 bases between. This CDR3 spans 14 amino acids. CDR3 nucleotide sequence: TGTGCCAGCTCACCAGGGCAGGGAAGCTACGAGCAGTACTTC. Protein sequence: CASSPGQGSYEQYF.

There are a few counts of this clone. The chain employs TRBV5-4 and TRBJ1-2, with D hard to call. The V end was cut by 0 bases, the J end by 2 bases, with 8 bases between. This CDR3 contains 14 residues. Germline lookup yields CDR1 SGHNT and CDR2 YYREEE (reference sequence). The CDR3 nucleotides are TGTGCCAGCAGCTTGGAGTCAGCCAACTATGGCTACACCTTC. Its protein product is CASSLESANYGYTF.

The V and J genes are TRBV18 and TRBJ1-1; D perhaps matches TRBD1 (5 bases). V lost 1 base and J 4 bases, leaving 13 bases between the germline ends. CDR3 length: 15 amino acids. Looked up from germline, CDR1 is KGHSH and CDR2 is LQKENI. In nucleotides, the CDR3 is TGTGCCAGCTCACCACAGGGCAGGGCGACCACTGAAGCTTTCTTT. It translates to CASSPQGRATTEAFF.